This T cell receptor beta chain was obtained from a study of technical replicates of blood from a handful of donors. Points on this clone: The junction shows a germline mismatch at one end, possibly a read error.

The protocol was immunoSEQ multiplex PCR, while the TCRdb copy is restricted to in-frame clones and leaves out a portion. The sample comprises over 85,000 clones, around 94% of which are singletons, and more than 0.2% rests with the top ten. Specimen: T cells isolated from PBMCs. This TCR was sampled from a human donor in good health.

CDR3 amino acids: CASSQTIRGSLVF. CDR3 nucleotides: TGTGCCAGTAGTCAAACCATACGGGGGAGTTTGGTTTTT. The chain employs TRBV19 and TRBJ2-2; D is possibly TRBD2 (6 bases). CDR1 is LNHDA and CDR2 is SQIVND in the germline V gene (reference sequence). This CDR3 contains 13 residues.